A selection of T cell receptor beta chains follows, all from one sample in a study of blood T cell repertoires in COVID-19. The table came from immunoSEQ multiplex PCR; TCRdb's copy has only in-frame clones and leaves some out. The sample lists about 38,000 clones, around four fifths occurring once. The sequencing input was peripheral blood. The receptors shown here come from a man aged 55 to 70 with COVID-19, enrolled during active disease. Each CDR3 is given with its conserved first and last residue. The order of the fields is clone size, J gene, V gene, D gene, CDR3 DNA, CDR3 protein. D genes are given only for firm matches. Part of the rows lack a size; the others show once, few, many or a class for expanded clones.

size: few; J: TRBJ2-7; V: TRBV7-6; D: TRBD1; DNA: TGTGCCAGCAGCCCGAGGTCGAGGACAGGGGGCTACGAGCAGTACTTC; CDR3: CASSPRSRTGGYEQYF
size: NA; J: TRBJ1-1; V: TRBV7-2; D: NA; DNA: TGTGCCAGCAGCTTAGCGCTCAAGGGGTTTGAAGCTTTCTTT; CDR3: CASSLALKGFEAFF
size: NA; J: TRBJ1-1; V: TRBV4-2; D: NA; DNA: TGTGCCAGCAGCCAAGTGTCATGGGAGGGCACTGAAGCTTTCTTT; CDR3: CASSQVSWEGTEAFF
size: NA; J: TRBJ2-2; V: TRBV5-1; D: TRBD2; DNA: TGCGCCAGCAGCTTGGGGCTAGCGGGGGCTACCGGGGAGCTGTTTTTT; CDR3: CASSLGLAGATGELFF
size: NA; J: TRBJ1-1; V: TRBV6-5; D: NA; DNA: TGTGCCAGCAGTCCAAACCGGGGGACTGAAGCTTTCTTT; CDR3: CASSPNRGTEAFF
size: NA; J: TRBJ1-4; V: TRBV18; D: NA; DNA: TGTGCCAGCTCCAGAGGACAGCTGAGTAATGAAAAACTGTTTTTT; CDR3: CASSRGQLSNEKLFF
size: NA; J: TRBJ1-1; V: TRBV14; D: TRBD1; DNA: TGTGCCAGCACCCTACAGGGGCGGGGTGAAGCTTTCTTT; CDR3: CASTLQGRGEAFF
size: NA; J: TRBJ2-7; V: TRBV7-8; D: NA; DNA: TGTGCCAGCAGCTTAGGTCCCGCGAGCTCCTACGAGCAGTACTTC; CDR3: CASSLGPASSYEQYF
size: few; J: TRBJ2-3; V: TRBV6-5; D: TRBD2; DNA: TGTGCCAGCAGTTACGGACTAGCCCGCACAGATACGCAGTATTTT; CDR3: CASSYGLARTDTQYF
size: once; J: TRBJ1-5; V: TRBV28; D: NA; DNA: TGTGCCAGCAGTTTATTAAGGCAGGGGCGTCAGCCCCAGCATTTT; CDR3: CASSLLRQGRQPQHF
size: NA; J: TRBJ1-1; V: TRBV18; D: NA; DNA: TGTGCCAGCTCACCACAATCGGTGATGAACACTGAAGCTTTCTTT; CDR3: CASSPQSVMNTEAFF
size: few; J: TRBJ2-1; V: TRBV18; D: TRBD2; DNA: TGTGCCAGCTCTCTCGGACTAGCGGGAGACAGGGAGCAGTTCTTC; CDR3: CASSLGLAGDREQFF
size: NA; J: TRBJ2-7; V: TRBV3-1/TRBV3-2; D: TRBD2; DNA: TGTGCCAGCAGCCAAGATAGCGGGAGAGGCGAGCAGTACTTC; CDR3: CASSQDSGRGEQYF
size: NA; J: TRBJ1-4; V: TRBV6-5; D: NA; DNA: TGTGCCAGCTCGGGGGTGTCCGAAAAACTGTTTTTT; CDR3: CASSGVSEKLFF
size: NA; J: TRBJ2-7; V: TRBV7-9; D: NA; DNA: TGTGCCAGCAGCTTAGGGGGCTCGTTCTCCTACGAGCAGTACTTC; CDR3: CASSLGGSFSYEQYF
size: NA; J: TRBJ1-1; V: TRBV18; D: NA; DNA: TGTGCCAGCTCCCCCGGGGAGATGGCTGAAGCTTTCTTT; CDR3: CASSPGEMAEAFF
size: NA; J: TRBJ1-3; V: TRBV6-6; D: NA; DNA: TGTGCCAGCAGTAGGGGCCTAGGAAACACCATATATTTT; CDR3: CASSRGLGNTIYF
size: NA; J: TRBJ2-3; V: TRBV13; D: TRBD2; DNA: TGTGCCAGCAGCATAATAGCGGGGGATACGCAGTATTTT; CDR3: CASSIIAGDTQYF
size: few; J: TRBJ1-3; V: TRBV7-8; D: NA; DNA: TGTGCCAGCAGCTCCGTCCGGGGGGCTGGAAACACCATATATTTT; CDR3: CASSSVRGAGNTIYF
size: few; J: TRBJ1-2; V: TRBV6-6; D: NA; DNA: TGTGCCAGCAGTTACTCCGCAGGGGGCTACACCTTC; CDR3: CASSYSAGGYTF
size: NA; J: TRBJ1-2; V: TRBV11-2; D: NA; DNA: TGTGCCAGCAGCTCGAGGACAGTTGACTATGGCTACACCTTC; CDR3: CASSSRTVDYGYTF
size: NA; J: TRBJ1-2; V: TRBV2; D: TRBD1; DNA: TGTGCCAGCAGTGAAGGGCCAGGGGGCGGCTATGGCTACACCTTC; CDR3: CASSEGPGGGYGYTF
size: once; J: TRBJ1-1; V: TRBV3-1/TRBV3-2; D: NA; DNA: TGTGCCAGCAGCCAAGATTTATGGGGGACTCGATCTAGGTGGGCTTTCTTT; CDR3: CASSQDLWGTRSRWAFF
size: NA; J: TRBJ1-5; V: TRBV19; D: TRBD1; DNA: TGTGCCAGTAGTTCTAAGACAGGGGGCAGGGGAAGCAATCAGCCCCAGCATTTT; CDR3: CASSSKTGGRGSNQPQHF
size: NA; J: TRBJ1-1; V: TRBV3-1/TRBV3-2; D: NA; DNA: TGTGCCAGCAGCCATGGCAGGGGAGTGTCTGAAGCTTTCTTT; CDR3: CASSHGRGVSEAFF
size: NA; J: TRBJ1-1; V: TRBV6-4; D: TRBD1; DNA: TGTGCCAGCAGTGACTCCGACAGGGGGACTGAAGCTTTCTTT; CDR3: CASSDSDRGTEAFF
size: NA; J: TRBJ2-7; V: TRBV9; D: TRBD1; DNA: TGTGCCAGCAGCGCACAGGGGGCCTCCTACGAGCAGTACTTC; CDR3: CASSAQGASYEQYF